The clone carrying this T cell receptor beta chain has only a few counts. Its specificity is not known. The sample is drawn from a study of blood T cells in healthy people across ages. The study's findings and limits: The donors' CMV status was not determined, possibly confounding changes in expanded clonotypes.

The CDR3 length is 15 residues. Trimming shortened V by 3 bases and J by 5 bases, and 13 bases separated the two germline ends. Looked up from germline, CDR1 is LGHNA and CDR2 is YNFKEQ. Primers used in a second PCR of about 7 to 12 cycles were a sample-barcoded 5' primer and a J-beta primer mix. One entry per CDR3 protein results from TCRdb running MiXCR on the 5' RACE reads. This table has about 540,000 distinct CDR3 sequences, 24% appearing once. These same data were also listed under a study on T cells of mothers and their children. Turning to that study: cDNA synthesis used all extracted RNA, approximately 1.6 ug per 15 ul.

The sequence was obtained from a boy aged 5-17 years in good health. The sample comprised blood. This chain links TRBV4-2 with TRBJ2-2, with D tentatively TRBD1 (5 bases). This CDR3 reads CASSHLRADTGELFF. The CDR3 nucleotides read TGTGCCAGCAGCCACCTCAGGGCAGATACCGGGGAGCTGTTTTTT.